The present T cell receptor beta chain was sequenced within a study of post-analysis software for immune sequencing data. General study points: TRBV5-6, TRBV5-1 and TRBV20-1 were among about 5 TRBV segments more frequent in patients than controls. Controls showed significantly higher normalized Chao1 diversity than did multiple sclerosis patients.

Presence of unique molecular identifiers characterized the TCR beta cDNA libraries. TCRdb re-derived calls from the PCR reads in MiXCR, one entry per CDR3 protein. This sample carries under 900,000 distinct CDR3 sequences, about 50% of them seen once, and the ten largest clones take 4.6%. V gave up 0 bases and J gave up 2 bases, with 24 bases separating them. The CDR3 sequence is 19 residues long. Looked up from germline, CDR1 is DFQATT and CDR2 is SNEGSKA (reference sequence). This clonotype has more than one count but fewer than ten. Its cognate antigen is unknown. This rearrangement joins TRBV20-1 to TRBJ2-3; D remains unclear. Input material: blood. The source of this sequence is a girl aged 5-17 years with multiple sclerosis. The CDR3 protein is CSARDFGSTLIPITDTQYF. CDR3 sequence (DNA): TGCAGTGCTAGAGATTTTGGAAGCACCCTAATCCCCATCACAGATACGCAGTATTTT.